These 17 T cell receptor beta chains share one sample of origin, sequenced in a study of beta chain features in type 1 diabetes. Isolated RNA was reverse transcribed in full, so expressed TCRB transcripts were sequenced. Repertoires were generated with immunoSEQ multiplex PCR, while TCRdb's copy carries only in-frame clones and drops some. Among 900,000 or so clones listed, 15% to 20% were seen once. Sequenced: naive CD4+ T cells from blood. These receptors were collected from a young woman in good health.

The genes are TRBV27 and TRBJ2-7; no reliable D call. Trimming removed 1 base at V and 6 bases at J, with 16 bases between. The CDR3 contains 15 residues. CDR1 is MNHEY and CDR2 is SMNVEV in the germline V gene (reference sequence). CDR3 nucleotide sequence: TGTGCCAGCAGTTTATTTTCCGGCCCAAGGGCCGAGCAGTACTTC. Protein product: CASSLFSGPRAEQYF.

CDR3 nucleotide sequence: TGTGCCAGCAGCGTAGGCCCGGACAGTGTTAGGTACGAGCAGTACTTC. Translating it yields CASSVGPDSVRYEQYF. This sequence joins TRBV9 and TRBJ2-7, with D possibly TRBD1 on 6 matching bases. CDR1 is SGDLS and CDR2 is YYNGEE in the germline V gene. The CDR3 has 16 residues. The V gene lost 0 bases and the J gene lost 4 bases, with 17 bases spanning the gap.

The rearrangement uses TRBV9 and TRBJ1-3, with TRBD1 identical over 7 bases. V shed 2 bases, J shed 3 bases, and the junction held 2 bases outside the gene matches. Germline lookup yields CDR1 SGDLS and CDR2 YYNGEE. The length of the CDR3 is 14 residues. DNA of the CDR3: TGTGCCAGCAGCGTGACAGGGCATGGAAACACCATATATTTT. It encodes CASSVTGHGNTIYF.

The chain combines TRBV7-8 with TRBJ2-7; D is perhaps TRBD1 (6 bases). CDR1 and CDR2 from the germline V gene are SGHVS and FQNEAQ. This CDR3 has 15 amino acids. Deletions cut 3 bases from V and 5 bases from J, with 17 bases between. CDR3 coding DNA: TGTGCCAGCAGCTTCGTCCCACAGGGTGTCGACGAGCAGTACTTC. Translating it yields CASSFVPQGVDEQYF.

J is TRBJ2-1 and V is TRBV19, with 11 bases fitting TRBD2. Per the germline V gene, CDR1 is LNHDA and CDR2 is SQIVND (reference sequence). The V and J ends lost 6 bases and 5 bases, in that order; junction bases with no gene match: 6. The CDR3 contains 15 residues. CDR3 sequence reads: CASRRLAGSHNEQFF. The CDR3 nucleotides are TGTGCCAGTAGGCGACTAGCGGGAAGTCACAATGAGCAGTTCTTC.

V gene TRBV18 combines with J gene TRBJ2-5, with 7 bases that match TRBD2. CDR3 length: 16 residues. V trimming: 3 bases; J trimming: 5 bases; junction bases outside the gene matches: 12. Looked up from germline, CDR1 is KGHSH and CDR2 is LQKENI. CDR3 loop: CASSPGTTGSGETQYF. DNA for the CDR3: TGTGCCAGCTCACCGGGGACTACCGGGTCTGGGGAGACCCAGTACTTC.

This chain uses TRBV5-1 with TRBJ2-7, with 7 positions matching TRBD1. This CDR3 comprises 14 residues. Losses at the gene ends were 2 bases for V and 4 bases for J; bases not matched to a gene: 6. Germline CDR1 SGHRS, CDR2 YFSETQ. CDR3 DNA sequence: TGCGCCAGCAGCTTACCAGGGGGTGGGTACGAGCAGTACTTC. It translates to CASSLPGGGYEQYF.

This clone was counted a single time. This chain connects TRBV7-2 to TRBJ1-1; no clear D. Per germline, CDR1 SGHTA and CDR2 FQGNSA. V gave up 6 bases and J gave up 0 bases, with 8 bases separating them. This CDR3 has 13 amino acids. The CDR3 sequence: CASRAGMNTEAFF. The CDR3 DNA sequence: TGTGCCAGCAGGGCGGGGATGAACACTGAAGCTTTCTTT.

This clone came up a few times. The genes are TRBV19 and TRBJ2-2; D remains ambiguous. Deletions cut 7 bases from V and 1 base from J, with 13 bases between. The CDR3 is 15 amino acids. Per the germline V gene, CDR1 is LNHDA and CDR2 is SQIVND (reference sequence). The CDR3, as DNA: TGTGCCAGTACTGACCCGAATATGAACACCGGGGAGCTGTTTTTT. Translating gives CASTDPNMNTGELFF.

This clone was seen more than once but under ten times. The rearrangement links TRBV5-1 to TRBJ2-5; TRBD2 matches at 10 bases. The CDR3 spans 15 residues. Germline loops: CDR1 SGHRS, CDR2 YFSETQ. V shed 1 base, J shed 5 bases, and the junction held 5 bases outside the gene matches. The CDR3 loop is CASSLLAGGAETQYF. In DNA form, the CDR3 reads TGCGCCAGCAGCTTGTTAGCGGGAGGCGCGGAGACCCAGTACTTC.

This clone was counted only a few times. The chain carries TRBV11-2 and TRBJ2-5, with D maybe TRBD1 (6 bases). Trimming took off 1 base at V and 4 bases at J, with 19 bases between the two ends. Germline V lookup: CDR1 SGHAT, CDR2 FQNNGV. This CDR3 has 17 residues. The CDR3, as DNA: TGTGCCAGCAGCTTAGGCTTGACAGGAGGCGACGGAGAGACCCAGTACTTC. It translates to CASSLGLTGGDGETQYF.

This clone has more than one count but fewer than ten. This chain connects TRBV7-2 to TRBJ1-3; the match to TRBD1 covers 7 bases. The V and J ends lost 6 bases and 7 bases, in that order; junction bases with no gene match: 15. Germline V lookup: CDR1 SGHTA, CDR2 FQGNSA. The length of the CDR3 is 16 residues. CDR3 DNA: TGTGCCAGCAGTAAGGGCTATCGACAGGGCAGGAACACCATATATTTT. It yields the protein CASSKGYRQGRNTIYF.

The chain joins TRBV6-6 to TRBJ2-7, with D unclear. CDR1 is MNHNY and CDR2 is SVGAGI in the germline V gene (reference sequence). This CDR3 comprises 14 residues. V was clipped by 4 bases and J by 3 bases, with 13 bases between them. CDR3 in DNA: TGTGCCAGCAGTTCCAAGCCCGGCGGCTACGAGCAGTACTTC. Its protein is CASSSKPGGYEQYF.

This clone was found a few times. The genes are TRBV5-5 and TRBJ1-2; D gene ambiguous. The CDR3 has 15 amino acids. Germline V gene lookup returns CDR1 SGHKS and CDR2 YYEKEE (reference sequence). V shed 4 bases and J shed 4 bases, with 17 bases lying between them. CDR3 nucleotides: TGTGCCAGCAGCCCTAATGAGGGCAGGAGCTATGGCTACACCTTC. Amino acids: CASSPNEGRSYGYTF. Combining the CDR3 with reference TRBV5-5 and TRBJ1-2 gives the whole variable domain DAGVTQSPTHLIKTRGQQVTLRCSPISGHKSVSWYQQVLGQGPQFIFQYYEKEERGRGNFPDRFSARQFPNYSSELNVNALLLGDSALYLCASSPNEGRSYGYTFGSGTRLTVV.

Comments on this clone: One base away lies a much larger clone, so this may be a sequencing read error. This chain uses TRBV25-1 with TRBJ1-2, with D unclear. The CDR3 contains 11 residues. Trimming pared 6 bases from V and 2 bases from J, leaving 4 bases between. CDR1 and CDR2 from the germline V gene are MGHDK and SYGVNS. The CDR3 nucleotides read TGTGCCAGCAGCTTAAACTATGGCTACACCTTC. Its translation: CASSLNYGYTF.

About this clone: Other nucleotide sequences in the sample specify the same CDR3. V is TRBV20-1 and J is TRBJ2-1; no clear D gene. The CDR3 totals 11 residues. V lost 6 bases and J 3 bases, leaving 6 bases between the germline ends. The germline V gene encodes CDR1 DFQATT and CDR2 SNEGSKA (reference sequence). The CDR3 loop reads CSAESYNEQFF. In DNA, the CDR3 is TGCAGTGCGGAGAGCTACAATGAGCAGTTCTTC.

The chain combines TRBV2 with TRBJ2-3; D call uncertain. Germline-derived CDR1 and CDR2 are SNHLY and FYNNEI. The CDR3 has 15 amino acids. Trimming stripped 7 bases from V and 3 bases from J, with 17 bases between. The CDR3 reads CASIVGSVLTDTQYF. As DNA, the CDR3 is TGTGCCAGCATCGTCGGGTCCGTATTAACAGATACGCAGTATTTT.